One and the same sample provided the 4 T cell receptor beta chains below, sequenced in a study of Tregs in tolerant kidney transplant recipients. Assay used: immunoSEQ multiplex PCR; TCRdb lists only in-frame clones, some missing. This table has 55,000 to 75,000 clones, over 75% appearing once. The nonmyeloablative bone marrow transplants came from related graft donors, with transient mixed chimerism. The sequenced sample was CD4+ T cells from blood (PBMCs), obtained 6 months after the transplant. The receptor source for this set is a human patient who received a combined kidney and bone marrow transplant. Some T cells may possibly be graft donor cells.

In its sample, this clone was seen once. This chain joins TRBV15 and TRBJ2-7, with D unclear. Trimming removed 1 base from V and 7 bases from J, with 11 bases in between. Germline CDR1 is LNHNV and CDR2 is YYDKDF (reference sequence). This CDR3 is built from 13 residues. CDR3 sequence: CATSRVVRNEQYF. CDR3 nucleotides: TGTGCCACCAGCAGAGTGGTCAGGAATGAGCAGTACTTC.

The V and J genes are TRBV2 and TRBJ2-7; D is possibly TRBD2 (5 bases). This CDR3 is built from 14 residues. V lost 6 bases and J lost 3, with 15 bases in between. Germline V gene lookup returns CDR1 SNHLY and CDR2 FYNNEI. The DNA for the CDR3 is TGTGCCAGCAGGCGGACTTTTCAGGACTACGAGCAGTACTTC. This encodes CASRRTFQDYEQYF. The variable domain in full, with the rest retrieved from reference TRBV2 and TRBJ2-7, is EPEVTQTPSHQVTQMGQEVILRCVPISNHLYFYWYRQILGQKVEFLVSFYNNEISEKSEIFDDQFSVERPDGSNFTLKIRSTKLEDSAMYFCASRRTFQDYEQYFGPGTRLTVT.

The chain links TRBV19 to TRBJ1-1, with 7 bases fitting TRBD1. V lost 0 bases, J lost 0 bases, and 4 bases stayed unmatched. The CDR3 covers 16 residues. Germline V CDR1 and CDR2: LNHDA, SQIVND (reference sequence). The CDR3 spells CASSIEQGIMNTEAFF. CDR3 in DNA: TGTGCCAGTAGTATAGAACAGGGGATAATGAACACTGAAGCTTTCTTT.

A note on this clone: Other nucleotide sequences in the sample specify the same CDR3. The chain combines TRBV9 with TRBJ2-3; D gene unclear. V lost 4 bases and J 0 bases, leaving 6 bases between the germline ends. CDR3 length: 13 amino acids. From germline, CDR1 is SGDLS and CDR2 YYNGEE. CDR3 region: CASSRTSTDTQYF. The CDR3 DNA follows: TGTGCCAGCAGCCGCACTAGCACAGATACGCAGTATTTT.